These 10 T cell receptor beta chains originate from one sample sequenced in a study of T cells in tumors after PD-1 blockade. Using immunoSEQ multiplex PCR, the repertoire was profiled, and TCRdb retains in-frame clones only, with some absent. Among some 4,000 clones listed, roughly 64% were seen once. The sample consisted of tumor tissue, taken before anti-PD-1 treatment. The origin of the receptors is a human donor with basal cell carcinoma.

The chain couples TRBV7-9 to TRBJ2-7; D is tentatively TRBD1 or TRBD2 (6 bases each). The V end lost 4 bases, the J end lost 3 bases, and 25 bases lay between the germline ends. The CDR3 is made up of 18 amino acids. In germline, CDR1 is SEHNR, CDR2 FQNEAQ (reference sequence). The CDR3 nucleotides read TGTGCCAGCAGCTACCCGGAGGGGACAAAAGGATCCGGCTACGAGCAGTACTTC. Translating it yields CASSYPEGTKGSGYEQYF.

The V and J genes are TRBV10-1 and TRBJ2-3, with 8 bases that match TRBD2. Trimming took 2 bases from V and 2 from J; bases not matched to a gene: 6. From germline, CDR1 is WNHNN and CDR2 SYGVQD (reference sequence). This CDR3 comprises 16 residues. Here the CDR3 DNA reads TGCGCCAGCAGTGAGGTCCGACTAGCGAACACAGATACGCAGTATTTT. Amino acids: CASSEVRLANTDTQYF.

J is TRBJ2-2 and V is TRBV6-5; tentative D call: TRBD2 (6 bases). The CDR3 spans 15 residues. Germline V CDR1 and CDR2: MNHEY, SVGAGI. Trimming removed 6 bases from V and 5 bases from J, with 16 bases in between. CDR3 sequence reads: CASRPGGELTGELFF. The CDR3 coding sequence is TGTGCCAGCAGGCCCGGCGGGGAACTAACCGGGGAGCTGTTTTTT.

The CDR3 sequence is CASSTGQGLNGYTF. CDR3 nucleotides: TGCGCCAGCAGCACTGGACAGGGTTTGAATGGCTACACCTTC. The V call is TRBV5-1, the J call TRBJ1-2; TRBD1 matches at 8 bases. CDR1 SGHRS and CDR2 YFSETQ come from the germline V gene. The CDR3 runs 14 residues. J lost 6 bases, V lost 4 bases, and 8 bases had no gene match.

This clone is judged medium-sized. This CDR3 is CASSLGGRADTQYF. DNA of the CDR3: TGTGCCAGCAGCTTAGGGGGGCGCGCAGATACGCAGTATTTT. The chain is built from TRBV7-6 and TRBJ2-3; D might be TRBD1 (6 bases). CDR1 is SGHVS, CDR2 FNYEAQ, per germline. CDR3 length: 14 amino acids. V gave up 1 base and J gave up 4 bases, with 9 bases separating them.

This clone appeared a few times. J is TRBJ1-2 and V is TRBV29-1; D ambiguous. This CDR3 spans 13 amino acids. V dropped 3 bases and J dropped 5 bases, with 13 bases sitting between them. From germline, CDR1 is SQVTM and CDR2 ANQGSEA. CDR3 residues: CSVDLADSYGYTF. CDR3 DNA sequence: TGCAGCGTTGATCTGGCGGATTCTTATGGCTACACCTTC.

The CDR3: CASSQVEVRYLNTEAFF. As DNA, the CDR3 is TGTGCCAGCAGCCAAGTGGAGGTCAGATACTTGAACACTGAAGCTTTCTTT. The chain couples TRBV4-2 to TRBJ1-1; D is undetermined. Germline values: CDR1 LGHNA, CDR2 YNFKEQ. This CDR3 comprises 17 residues. Trimming removed 1 base from V and 0 bases from J, with 15 bases in between.

V usage is TRBV5-6 and J usage is TRBJ1-2, with 9 nucleotides matching TRBD1. V was clipped by 2 bases and J by 8 bases; unmatched bases: 4. The CDR3 covers 13 residues. Germline CDR1 reads SGHDT; CDR2 reads YYEEEE. The CDR3 is CASSFRTGEGYTF. In DNA form, the CDR3 reads TGTGCCAGCAGCTTCAGGACAGGGGAAGGCTACACCTTC.

This chain connects TRBV2 to TRBJ2-1, with unresolved D. The germline gives CDR1 SNHLY, CDR2 FYNNEI. The CDR3 covers 13 residues. Trimming cost V 5 bases and J 8 bases, with 13 bases left between them. Here the CDR3 reads CASSTSDWDEQFF. CDR3 coding DNA: TGTGCCAGCAGTACGTCTGATTGGGATGAGCAGTTCTTC.

The rearrangement links TRBV4-1 to TRBJ1-1, with D tentatively TRBD1 (5 bases). Trimming stripped 3 bases from V and 7 bases from J, with 15 bases between. This CDR3 spans 14 amino acids. CDR1 and CDR2 (germline): MGHRA, YSYEKL. The CDR3 DNA is TGCGCCAGCAGCCAGCGCCAGGGAATAGTTGAAGCTTTCTTT. Amino acid sequence: CASSQRQGIVEAFF.